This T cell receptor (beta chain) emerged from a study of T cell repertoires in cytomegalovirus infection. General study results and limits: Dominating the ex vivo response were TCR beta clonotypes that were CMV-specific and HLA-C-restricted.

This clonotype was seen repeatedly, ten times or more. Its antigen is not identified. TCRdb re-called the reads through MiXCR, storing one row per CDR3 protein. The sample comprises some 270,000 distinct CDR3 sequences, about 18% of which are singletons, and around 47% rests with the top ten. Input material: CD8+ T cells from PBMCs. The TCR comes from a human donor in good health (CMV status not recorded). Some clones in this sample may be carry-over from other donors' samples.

CDR3 sequence (DNA): TGTGCCAGCAGCCCCGGCGAGGGAGTCGGCACAGATACGCAGTATTTT. Translated: CASSPGEGVGTDTQYF. The J gene is TRBJ2-3, the V gene TRBV6-1; tentatively, D is TRBD2 (5 bases). CDR1 and CDR2 (germline): MNHNS, SASEGT. Trimming took off 6 bases at V and 1 base at J, with 17 bases between the two ends. This CDR3 is 16 amino acids long.